This T cell receptor (beta chain) was found in a study of cytomegalovirus exposure and HLA in healthy donors. Regarding the study as a whole: Rare sequences made up most TCRs, while some public TCRs were found in many donors. Presence/absence results assume similar sequencing depth per donor, which may not hold. A prior analysis recorded that most TCR beta V segments were productive about 87% or about 30% of the time. The number of N-insertions in an Asian-associated ancestry cluster was reportedly below the roughly 620-donor mean in a later analysis.

V gave up 2 bases and J gave up 8 bases, with 7 bases separating them. CDR1 SEHNR and CDR2 FQNEAQ come from the germline V gene (reference sequence). CDR3 length: 12 residues. With regard to this clone: Its antigen is still unknown.

The PCR ran on 60 Vbeta and 13 Jbeta primers. Only in-frame clones appear in the TCRdb table, and some are missing; sequencing was by immunoSEQ multiplex PCR. The sample carries tens of thousands of clones, 80% recorded once. Sample: PBMCs. V and J are TRBV7-9 and TRBJ1-3; no clear D. The clonotype comes from a woman aged 45 to 65 in good health and CMV-seropositive. The CDR3 protein is CASSLRGDTIYF. DNA of the CDR3: TGTGCCAGCAGCTTACGGGGAGACACCATATATTTT.